Listed below are T cell receptor beta chains from one sample, sequenced in a study of blood T cell repertoires in COVID-19. The protocol was immunoSEQ multiplex PCR, while the TCRdb copy is restricted to in-frame clones and leaves out a portion. The sample lists about 200,000 clones, about three quarters occurring once. The sequenced sample consisted of peripheral blood. These receptors were taken from a woman in her seventies with acute or convalescent COVID-19. The CDR3 runs from the conserved cysteine through the conserved F or W. D genes are given only for firm matches. Clone size is given for some rows only: seen once, a few or many times, or a class if the clone is expanded.

d_call | clone_size | j_call | v_call | cdr3_aa | cdr3_nt
. | . | TRBJ1-1 | TRBV14 | CASSRAGVNTEAFF | TGTGCCAGCAGCCGGGCGGGGGTGAACACTGAAGCTTTCTTT
. | . | TRBJ2-1 | TRBV19 | CASSKLGGQFF | TGTGCCAGTAGTAAGCTTGGAGGGCAGTTCTTC
. | . | TRBJ2-7 | TRBV28 | CASSLFGYEQYF | TGTGCCAGCAGTTTATTCGGTTACGAGCAGTACTTC
. | few | TRBJ1-3 | TRBV19 | CASSPPGLPGNTIYF | TGTGCCAGTAGTCCACCAGGGTTGCCCGGAAACACCATATATTTT
. | . | TRBJ2-3 | TRBV5-1 | CASSLEGGSTDTQYF | TGCGCCAGCAGCTTGGAAGGAGGTAGCACAGATACGCAGTATTTT
TRBD1 | . | TRBJ2-7 | TRBV27 | CASSRDRGPYEQYF | TGTGCCAGCAGCCGGGACAGGGGGCCCTACGAGCAGTACTTC
TRBD1 | . | TRBJ1-1 | TRBV19 | CASSNRGKSTEAFF | TGTGCCAGTAGTAACAGGGGAAAGAGCACTGAAGCTTTCTTT
TRBD2 | few | TRBJ2-7 | TRBV19 | CASSRASGSFFEQYF | TGTGCCAGTAGTAGGGCTAGCGGGAGCTTCTTCGAGCAGTACTTC
. | . | TRBJ2-1 | TRBV7-8 | CASSSNYWGAGNEQFF | TGTGCCAGCAGCTCAAATTATTGGGGCGCCGGGAATGAGCAGTTCTTC
. | . | TRBJ2-1 | TRBV27 | CASSLDRLEYNEQFF | TGTGCCAGCAGTTTAGATCGACTAGAATACAATGAGCAGTTCTTC
. | . | TRBJ1-3 | TRBV3-1/TRBV3-2 | CASSQETSSGNTIYF | TGTGCCAGCAGCCAAGAGACAAGCTCTGGAAACACCATATATTTT
TRBD2 | . | TRBJ2-5 | TRBV3-1/TRBV3-2 | CASSPLAGLLETQYF | TGTGCCAGCAGCCCTTTAGCGGGGCTTCTGGAGACCCAGTACTTC
TRBD2 | . | TRBJ2-1 | TRBV7-2 | CASSSGLAGTGFF | TGTGCCAGCAGCTCGGGACTAGCGGGGACGGGGTTCTTC
. | many | TRBJ2-5 | TRBV9 | CASSVEAWGEETQYF | TGTGCCAGCAGCGTAGAGGCTTGGGGCGAGGAGACCCAGTACTTC
. | . | TRBJ2-1 | TRBV4-2 | CASSQAVVGGIVAYNEQFF | TGTGCCAGCAGCCAAGCGGTGGTGGGAGGAATCGTCGCCTACAATGAGCAGTTCTTC
. | . | TRBJ1-2 | TRBV4-1 | CASSQPLWGELDGYTF | TGCGCCAGCAGCCAACCCCTATGGGGGGAGCTGGATGGCTACACCTTC
TRBD1 | . | TRBJ2-7 | TRBV16 | CASSLRTGIDEQYF | TGTGCCAGCAGCCTTAGGACAGGGATCGACGAGCAGTACTTC
. | . | TRBJ1-4 | TRBV3-1/TRBV3-2 | CASSLRSGGEKLFF | TGTGCCAGCAGCCTTCGTAGCGGTGGGGAAAAACTGTTTTTT
TRBD1 | once | TRBJ1-6 | TRBV4-1 | CASSRGQENNSPLHF | TGCGCCAGCAGCCGGGGACAGGAGAATAATTCACCCCTCCACTTT
TRBD2 | . | TRBJ2-1 | TRBV10-1 | CASAPGLAGLNEQFF | TGCGCCAGCGCTCCCGGACTAGCGGGCCTAAATGAGCAGTTCTTC